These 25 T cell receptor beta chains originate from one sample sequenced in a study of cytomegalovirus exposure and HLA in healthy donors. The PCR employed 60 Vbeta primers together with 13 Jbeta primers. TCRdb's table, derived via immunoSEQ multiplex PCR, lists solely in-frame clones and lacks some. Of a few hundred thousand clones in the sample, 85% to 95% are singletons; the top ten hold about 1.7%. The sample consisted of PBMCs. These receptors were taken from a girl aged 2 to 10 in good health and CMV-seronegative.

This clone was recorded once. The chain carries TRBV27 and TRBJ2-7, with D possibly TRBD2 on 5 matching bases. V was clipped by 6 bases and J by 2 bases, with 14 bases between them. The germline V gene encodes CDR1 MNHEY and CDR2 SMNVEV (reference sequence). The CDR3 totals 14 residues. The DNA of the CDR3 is TGTGCCAGCAGCCGAACTAGTTTCGCCTACGAGCAGTACTTC. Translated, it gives CASSRTSFAYEQYF.

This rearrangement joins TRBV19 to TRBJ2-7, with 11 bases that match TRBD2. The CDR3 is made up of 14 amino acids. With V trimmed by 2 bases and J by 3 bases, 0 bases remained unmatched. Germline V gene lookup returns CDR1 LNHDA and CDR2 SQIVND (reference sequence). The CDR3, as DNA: TGTGCCAGTAGTATACTAGCGGGAGGCTACGAGCAGTACTTC. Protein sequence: CASSILAGGYEQYF.

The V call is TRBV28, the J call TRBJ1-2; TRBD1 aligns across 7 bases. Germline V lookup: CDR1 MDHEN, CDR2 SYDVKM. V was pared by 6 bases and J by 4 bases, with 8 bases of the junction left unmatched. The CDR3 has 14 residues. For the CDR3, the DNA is TGTGCCAGCAGCCCCAGGGACAGAAGCTATGGCTACACCTTC. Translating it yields CASSPRDRSYGYTF.

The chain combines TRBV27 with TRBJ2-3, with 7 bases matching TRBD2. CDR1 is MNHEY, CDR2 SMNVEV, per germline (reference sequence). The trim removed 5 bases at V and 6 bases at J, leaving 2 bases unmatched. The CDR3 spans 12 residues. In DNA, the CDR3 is TGTGCCAGCAGTAAACTAGCGGATACGCAGTATTTT. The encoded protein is CASSKLADTQYF.

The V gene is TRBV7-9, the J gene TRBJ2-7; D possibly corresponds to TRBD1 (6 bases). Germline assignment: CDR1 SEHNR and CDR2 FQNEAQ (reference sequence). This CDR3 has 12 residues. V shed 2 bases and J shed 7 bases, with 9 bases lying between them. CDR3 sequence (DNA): TGTGCCAGCAGCTTAATAGGGGGTGAGCAGTACTTC. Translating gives CASSLIGGEQYF.

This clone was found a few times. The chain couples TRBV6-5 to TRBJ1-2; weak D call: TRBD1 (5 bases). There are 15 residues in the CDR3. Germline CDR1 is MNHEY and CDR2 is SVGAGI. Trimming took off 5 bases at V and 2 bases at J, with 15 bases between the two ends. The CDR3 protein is CASSILPGSNYGYTF. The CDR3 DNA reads TGTGCCAGCAGTATCCTACCAGGGTCCAACTATGGCTACACCTTC.

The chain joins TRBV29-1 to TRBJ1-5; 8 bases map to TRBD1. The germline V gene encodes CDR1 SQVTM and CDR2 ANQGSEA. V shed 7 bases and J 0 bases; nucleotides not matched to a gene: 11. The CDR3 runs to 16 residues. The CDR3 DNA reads TGCAGCGCTGCACTAGCGGGACAGGCTAGCAATCAGCCCCAGCATTTT. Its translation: CSAALAGQASNQPQHF.

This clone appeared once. This chain's CDR3 is CASTYTGLTLRVEQYF. CDR3 nucleotide sequence: TGTGCCAGCACCTATACAGGGCTCACTCTCCGCGTCGAGCAGTACTTC. The chain is built from TRBV5-6 and TRBJ2-7, with a possible D match to TRBD1 (6 bases). V gave up 6 bases and J gave up 6 bases, with 25 bases separating them. The CDR3 has 16 amino acids. The V gene's germline CDR1 is SGHDT and CDR2 YYEEEE.

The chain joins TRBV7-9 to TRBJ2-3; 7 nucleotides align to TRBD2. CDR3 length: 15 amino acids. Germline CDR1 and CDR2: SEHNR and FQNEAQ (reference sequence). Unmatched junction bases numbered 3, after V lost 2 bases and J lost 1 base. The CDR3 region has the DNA TGTGCCAGCAGCTTAATCCGGGGGGGCACAGATACGCAGTATTTT. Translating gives CASSLIRGGTDTQYF.

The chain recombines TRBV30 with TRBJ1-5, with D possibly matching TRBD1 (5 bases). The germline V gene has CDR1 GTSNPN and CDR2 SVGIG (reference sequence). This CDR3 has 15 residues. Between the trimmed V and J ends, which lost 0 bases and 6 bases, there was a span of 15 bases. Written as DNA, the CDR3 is TGTGCCTGGAGTGTACACCGGGGGACGGGTCAGCCCCAGCATTTT. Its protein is CAWSVHRGTGQPQHF.

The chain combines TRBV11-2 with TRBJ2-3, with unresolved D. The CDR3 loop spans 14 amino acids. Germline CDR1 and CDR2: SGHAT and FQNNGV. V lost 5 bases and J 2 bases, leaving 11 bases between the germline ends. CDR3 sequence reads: CASSPREITDTQYF. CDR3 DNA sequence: TGTGCCAGCAGCCCCCGCGAAATCACAGATACGCAGTATTTT.

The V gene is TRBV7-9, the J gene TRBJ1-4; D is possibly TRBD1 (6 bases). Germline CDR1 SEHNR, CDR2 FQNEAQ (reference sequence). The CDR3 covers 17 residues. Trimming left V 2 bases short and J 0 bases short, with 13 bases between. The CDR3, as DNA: TGTGCCAGCAGCTTACAGGGGCTATCTCCAACTAATGAAAAACTGTTTTTT. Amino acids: CASSLQGLSPTNEKLFF.

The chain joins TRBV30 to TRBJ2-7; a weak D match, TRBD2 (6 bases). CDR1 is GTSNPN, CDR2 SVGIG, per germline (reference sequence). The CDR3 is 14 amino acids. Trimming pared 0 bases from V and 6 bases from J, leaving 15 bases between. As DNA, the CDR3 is TGTGCCTGGAGTGTACGGAGGGTGGACGGCGAGCAGTACTTC. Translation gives CAWSVRRVDGEQYF.

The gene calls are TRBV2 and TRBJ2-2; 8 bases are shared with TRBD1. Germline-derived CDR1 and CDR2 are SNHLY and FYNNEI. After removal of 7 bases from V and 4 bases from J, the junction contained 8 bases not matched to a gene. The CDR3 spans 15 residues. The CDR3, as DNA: TGTGCCAGCAAGATCGCAGGGGGCGGCACCGGGGAGCTGTTTTTT. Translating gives CASKIAGGGTGELFF.

The CDR3 region is CASSQDVLAGAADTQYF. The CDR3, as DNA: TGTGCCAGCAGCCAAGATGTGCTAGCGGGAGCCGCAGATACGCAGTATTTT. V and J are TRBV4-2 and TRBJ2-3; 10 bases line up with TRBD2. This CDR3 is built from 17 residues. Trimming cost V 0 bases and J 4 bases; bases outside gene matches: 7. Germline CDR1 is LGHNA and CDR2 is YNFKEQ.

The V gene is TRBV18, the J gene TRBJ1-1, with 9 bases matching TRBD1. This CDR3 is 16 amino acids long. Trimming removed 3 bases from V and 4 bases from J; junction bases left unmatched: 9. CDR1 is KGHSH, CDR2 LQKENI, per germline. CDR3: CASSPTGGGGSTEAFF. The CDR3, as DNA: TGTGCCAGCTCACCCACAGGGGGCGGGGGTAGCACTGAAGCTTTCTTT.

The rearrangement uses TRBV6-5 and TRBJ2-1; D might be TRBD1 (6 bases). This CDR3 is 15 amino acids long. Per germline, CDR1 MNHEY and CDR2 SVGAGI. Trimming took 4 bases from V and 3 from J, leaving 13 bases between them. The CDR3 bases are TGTGCCAGCAGTTTCGGGGCAGGGGTCTACAATGAGCAGTTCTTC. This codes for CASSFGAGVYNEQFF.

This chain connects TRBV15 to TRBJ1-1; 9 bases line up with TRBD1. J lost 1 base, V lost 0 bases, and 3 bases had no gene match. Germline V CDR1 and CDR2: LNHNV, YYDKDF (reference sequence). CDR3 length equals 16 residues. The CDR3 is CATSRDLTGGNTEAFF. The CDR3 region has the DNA TGTGCCACCAGCAGAGATTTGACAGGGGGGAACACTGAAGCTTTCTTT.

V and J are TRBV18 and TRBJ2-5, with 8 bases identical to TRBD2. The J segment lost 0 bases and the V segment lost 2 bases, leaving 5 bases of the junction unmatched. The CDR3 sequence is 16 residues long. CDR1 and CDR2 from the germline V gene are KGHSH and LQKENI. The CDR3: CASSPRPSGYQETQYF. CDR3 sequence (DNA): TGTGCCAGCTCACCAAGACCTAGCGGGTACCAAGAGACCCAGTACTTC.

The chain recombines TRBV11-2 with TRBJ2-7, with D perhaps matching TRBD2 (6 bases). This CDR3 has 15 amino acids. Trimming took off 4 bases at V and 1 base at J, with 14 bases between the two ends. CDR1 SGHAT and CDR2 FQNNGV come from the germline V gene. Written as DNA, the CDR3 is TGTGCCAGCAGCTCGCCGGAGGAGGGTTCCTACGAGCAGTACTTC. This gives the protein CASSSPEEGSYEQYF.

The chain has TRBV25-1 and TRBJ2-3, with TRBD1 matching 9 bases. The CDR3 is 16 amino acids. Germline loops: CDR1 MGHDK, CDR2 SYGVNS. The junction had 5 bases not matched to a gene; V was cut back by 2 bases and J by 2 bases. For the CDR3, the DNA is TGTGCCAGCAGTGAACTAGACAGGGGGGACACAGATACGCAGTATTTT. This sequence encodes CASSELDRGDTDTQYF.

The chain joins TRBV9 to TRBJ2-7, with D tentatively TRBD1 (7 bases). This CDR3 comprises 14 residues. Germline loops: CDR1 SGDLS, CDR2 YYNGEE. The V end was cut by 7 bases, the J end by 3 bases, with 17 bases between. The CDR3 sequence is CASGGRGGSYEQYF. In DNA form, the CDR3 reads TGTGCCAGCGGGGGGAGAGGGGGCAGCTACGAGCAGTACTTC.

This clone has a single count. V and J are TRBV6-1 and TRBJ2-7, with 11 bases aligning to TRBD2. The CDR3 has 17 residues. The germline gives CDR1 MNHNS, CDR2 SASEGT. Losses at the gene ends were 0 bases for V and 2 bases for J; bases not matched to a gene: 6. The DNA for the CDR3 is TGTGCCAGCAGTGAAGCCGTGCCACTAGCGGGGGCCTACGAGCAGTACTTC. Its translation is CASSEAVPLAGAYEQYF.

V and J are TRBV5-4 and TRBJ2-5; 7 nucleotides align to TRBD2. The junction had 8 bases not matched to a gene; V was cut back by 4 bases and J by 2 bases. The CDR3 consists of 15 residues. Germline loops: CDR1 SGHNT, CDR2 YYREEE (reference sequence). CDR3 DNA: TGTGCCAGCAGCGCTGTAGCGGGCTTACAAGAGACCCAGTACTTC. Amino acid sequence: CASSAVAGLQETQYF.

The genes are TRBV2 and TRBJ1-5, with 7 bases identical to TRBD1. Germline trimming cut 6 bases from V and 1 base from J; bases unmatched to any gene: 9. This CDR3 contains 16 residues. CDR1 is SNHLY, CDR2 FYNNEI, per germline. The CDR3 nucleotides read TGTGCCAGCAGCAGACAGGGCTTAAAGAGCAATCAGCCCCAGCATTTT. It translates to CASSRQGLKSNQPQHF.